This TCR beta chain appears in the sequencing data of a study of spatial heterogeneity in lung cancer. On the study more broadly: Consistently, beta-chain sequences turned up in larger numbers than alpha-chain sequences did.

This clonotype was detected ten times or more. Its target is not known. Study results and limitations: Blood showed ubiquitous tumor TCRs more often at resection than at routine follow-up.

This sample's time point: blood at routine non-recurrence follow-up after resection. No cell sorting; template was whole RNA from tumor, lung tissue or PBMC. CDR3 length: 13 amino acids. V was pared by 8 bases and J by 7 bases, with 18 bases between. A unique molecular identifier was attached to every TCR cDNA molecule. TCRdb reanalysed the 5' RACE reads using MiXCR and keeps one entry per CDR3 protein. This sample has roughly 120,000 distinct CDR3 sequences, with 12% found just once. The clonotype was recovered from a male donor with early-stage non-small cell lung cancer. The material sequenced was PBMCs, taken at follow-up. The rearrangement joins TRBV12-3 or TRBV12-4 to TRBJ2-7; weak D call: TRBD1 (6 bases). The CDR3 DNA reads TGTGCCAGCTCTCAGGGGACGACTACAGAGCAGTACTTC. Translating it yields CASSQGTTTEQYF.